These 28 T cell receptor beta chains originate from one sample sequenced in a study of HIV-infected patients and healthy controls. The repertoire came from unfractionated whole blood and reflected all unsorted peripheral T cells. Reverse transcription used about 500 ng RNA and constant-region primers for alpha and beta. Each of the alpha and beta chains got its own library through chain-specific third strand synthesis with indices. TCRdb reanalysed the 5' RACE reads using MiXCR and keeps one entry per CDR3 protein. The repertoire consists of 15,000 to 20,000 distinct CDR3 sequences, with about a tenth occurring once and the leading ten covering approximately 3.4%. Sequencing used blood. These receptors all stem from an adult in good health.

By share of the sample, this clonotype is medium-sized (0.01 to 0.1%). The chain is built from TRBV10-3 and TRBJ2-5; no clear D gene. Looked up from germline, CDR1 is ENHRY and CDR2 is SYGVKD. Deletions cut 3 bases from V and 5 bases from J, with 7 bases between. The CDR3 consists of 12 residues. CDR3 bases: TGTGCCATCAGTGACATCCGGGAGACCCAGTACTTC. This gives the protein CAISDIRETQYF.

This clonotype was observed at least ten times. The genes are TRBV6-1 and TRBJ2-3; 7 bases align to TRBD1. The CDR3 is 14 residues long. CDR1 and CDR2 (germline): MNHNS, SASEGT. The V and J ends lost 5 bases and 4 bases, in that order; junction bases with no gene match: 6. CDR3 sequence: CASSSGQDPDTQYF. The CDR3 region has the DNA TGTGCCAGCAGTTCCGGACAGGACCCAGATACGCAGTATTTT.

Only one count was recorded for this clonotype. The CDR3 sequence is CSAPTGVNEQFF. As DNA, the CDR3 is TGCAGTGCCCCGACAGGAGTCAATGAGCAGTTCTTC. The chain carries TRBV20-1 and TRBJ2-1, with D possibly being TRBD1 (6 bases). The CDR3 has 12 residues. V was pared by 6 bases and J by 6 bases, with 12 bases between. Germline V gene data show CDR1 as DFQATT and CDR2 as SNEGSKA (reference sequence).

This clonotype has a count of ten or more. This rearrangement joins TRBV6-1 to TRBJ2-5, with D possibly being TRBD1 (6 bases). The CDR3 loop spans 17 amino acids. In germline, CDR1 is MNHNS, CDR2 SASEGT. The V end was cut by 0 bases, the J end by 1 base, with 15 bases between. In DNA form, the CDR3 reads TGTGCCAGCAGTGAAGCCTCGGTAGGCAGGGGCCAAGAGACCCAGTACTTC. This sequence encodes CASSEASVGRGQETQYF.

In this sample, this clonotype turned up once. This CDR3 reads CAISESTYRNYGYTF. CDR3 DNA: TGTGCCATCAGTGAGTCGACATACAGAAACTATGGCTACACCTTC. The chain carries TRBV10-3 and TRBJ1-2; D gene unclear. The V and J ends lost 0 bases and 2 bases respectively, with 10 bases between them. Germline V gene sequence: CDR1 ENHRY, CDR2 SYGVKD. The CDR3 loop spans 15 amino acids.

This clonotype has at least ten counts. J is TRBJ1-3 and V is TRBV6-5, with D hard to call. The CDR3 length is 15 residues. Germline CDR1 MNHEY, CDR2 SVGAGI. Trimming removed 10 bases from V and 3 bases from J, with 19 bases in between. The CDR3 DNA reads TGTGCCACCCAACGAGGGTTGCGAGATGGAAACACCATATATTTT. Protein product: CATQRGLRDGNTIYF.

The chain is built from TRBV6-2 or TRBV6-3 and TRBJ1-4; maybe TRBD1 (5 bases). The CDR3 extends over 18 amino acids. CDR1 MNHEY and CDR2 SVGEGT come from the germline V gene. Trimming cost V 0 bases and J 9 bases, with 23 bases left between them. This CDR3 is CASSYSPGTGRFQKKLFF. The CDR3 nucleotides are TGTGCCAGCAGTTACTCGCCTGGGACCGGACGGTTTCAGAAAAAACTGTTTTTT.

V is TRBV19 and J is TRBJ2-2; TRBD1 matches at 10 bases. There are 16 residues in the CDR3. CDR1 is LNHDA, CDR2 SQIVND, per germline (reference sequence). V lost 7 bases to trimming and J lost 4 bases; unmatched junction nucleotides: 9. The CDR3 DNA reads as TGTGCCAGTACCACTACCCGGACAGGGGGCACCGGGGAGCTGTTTTTT. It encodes CASTTTRTGGTGELFF.

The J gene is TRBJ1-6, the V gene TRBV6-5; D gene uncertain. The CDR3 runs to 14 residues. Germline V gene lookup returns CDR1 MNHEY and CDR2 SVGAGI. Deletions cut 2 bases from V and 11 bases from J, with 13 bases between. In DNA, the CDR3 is TGTGCCAGCAGTTACGGCGGTGAAAGTGCACCCCTCCACTTT. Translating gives CASSYGGESAPLHF.

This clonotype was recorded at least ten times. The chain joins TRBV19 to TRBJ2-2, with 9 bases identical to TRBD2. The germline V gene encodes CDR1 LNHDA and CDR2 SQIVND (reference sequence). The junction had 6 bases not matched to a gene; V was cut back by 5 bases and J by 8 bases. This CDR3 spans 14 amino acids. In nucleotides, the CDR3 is TGTGCCAGTAGTTTGGTAGCGGGAGCGGGGGAGCTGTTTTTT. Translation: CASSLVAGAGELFF. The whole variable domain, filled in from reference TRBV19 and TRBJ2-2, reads DGGITQSPKYLFRKEGQNVTLSCEQNLNHDAMYWYRQDPGQGLRLIYYSQIVNDFQKGDIAEGYSVSREKKESFPLTVTSAQKNPTAFYLCASSLVAGAGELFFGEGSRLTVL.

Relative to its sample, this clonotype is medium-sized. This chain's CDR3 is CASHPVRTRAIYEQYF. For the CDR3, the DNA is TGTGCCAGCCACCCCGTGAGGACCAGAGCCATCTACGAGCAGTACTTC. The V and J genes are TRBV6-5 and TRBJ2-7; no clear D. Trimming stripped 8 bases from V and 3 bases from J, with 23 bases between. Germline CDR1 is MNHEY and CDR2 is SVGAGI. This CDR3 has 16 amino acids.

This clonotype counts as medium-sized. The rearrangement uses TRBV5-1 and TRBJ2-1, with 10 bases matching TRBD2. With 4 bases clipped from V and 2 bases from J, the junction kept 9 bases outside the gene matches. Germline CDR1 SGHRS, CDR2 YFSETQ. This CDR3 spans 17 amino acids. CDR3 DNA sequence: TGCGCCAGCAGCAGGGAGACGGGACTAGCGACCTACAATGAGCAGTTCTTC. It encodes CASSRETGLATYNEQFF.

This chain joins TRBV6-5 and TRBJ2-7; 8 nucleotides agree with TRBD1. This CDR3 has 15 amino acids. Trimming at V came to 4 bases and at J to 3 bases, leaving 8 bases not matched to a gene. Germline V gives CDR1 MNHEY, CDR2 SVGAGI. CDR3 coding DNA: TGTGCCAGCAGTTCCAGGGGGGACAGGCACTACGAGCAGTACTTC. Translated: CASSSRGDRHYEQYF.

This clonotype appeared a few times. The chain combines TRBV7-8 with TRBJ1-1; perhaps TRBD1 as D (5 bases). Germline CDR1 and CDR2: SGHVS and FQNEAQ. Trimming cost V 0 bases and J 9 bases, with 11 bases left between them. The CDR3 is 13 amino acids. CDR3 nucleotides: TGTGCCAGCAGCTTAGCGGGGCGGGCACAAGCTTTCTTT. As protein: CASSLAGRAQAFF.

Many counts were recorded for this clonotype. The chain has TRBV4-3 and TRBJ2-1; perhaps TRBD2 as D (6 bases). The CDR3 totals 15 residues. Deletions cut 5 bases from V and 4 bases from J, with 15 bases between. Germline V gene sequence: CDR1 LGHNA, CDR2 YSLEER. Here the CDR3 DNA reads TGCGCCAGCAGCGGAGGAGGGGACGGATACAATGAGCAGTTCTTC. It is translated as CASSGGGDGYNEQFF.

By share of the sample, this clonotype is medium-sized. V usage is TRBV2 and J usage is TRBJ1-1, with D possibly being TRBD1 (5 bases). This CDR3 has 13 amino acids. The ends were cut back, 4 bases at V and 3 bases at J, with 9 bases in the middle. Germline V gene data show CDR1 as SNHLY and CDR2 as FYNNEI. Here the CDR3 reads CASSAGMDTEAFF. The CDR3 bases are TGTGCCAGCAGTGCAGGGATGGACACTGAAGCTTTCTTT.

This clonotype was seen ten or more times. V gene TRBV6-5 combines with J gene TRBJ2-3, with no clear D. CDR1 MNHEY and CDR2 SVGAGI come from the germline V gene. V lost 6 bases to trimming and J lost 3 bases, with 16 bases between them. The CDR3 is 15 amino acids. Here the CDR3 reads CASSRLAVATDTQYF. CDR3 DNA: TGTGCCAGCAGCCGCTTGGCGGTCGCAACAGATACGCAGTATTTT.

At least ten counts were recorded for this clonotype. The CDR3 DNA reads as TGTGCCAGCCAGCCCAACACCGGGGAGCTGTTTTTT. Translating gives CASQPNTGELFF. The chain links TRBV7-9 to TRBJ2-2, with D hard to call. Looked up from germline, CDR1 is SEHNR and CDR2 is FQNEAQ (reference sequence). Trimming took 8 bases from V and 2 from J, leaving 6 bases between them. The CDR3 has 12 residues.

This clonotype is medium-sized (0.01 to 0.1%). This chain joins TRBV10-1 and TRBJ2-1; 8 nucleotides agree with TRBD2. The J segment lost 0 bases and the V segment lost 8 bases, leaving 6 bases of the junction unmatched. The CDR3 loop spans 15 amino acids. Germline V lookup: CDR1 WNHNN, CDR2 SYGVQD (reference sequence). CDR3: CASLIAGSSYNEQFF. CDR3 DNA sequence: TGCGCCAGCCTCATAGCGGGAAGCTCCTACAATGAGCAGTTCTTC.

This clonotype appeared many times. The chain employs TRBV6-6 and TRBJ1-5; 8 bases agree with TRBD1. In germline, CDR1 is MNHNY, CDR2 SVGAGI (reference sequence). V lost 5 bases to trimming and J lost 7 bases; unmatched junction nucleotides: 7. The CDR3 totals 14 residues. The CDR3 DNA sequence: TGTGCCAGCAGTCTGGGACAGGCGGTCCAGCCCCAGCATTTT. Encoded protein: CASSLGQAVQPQHF.

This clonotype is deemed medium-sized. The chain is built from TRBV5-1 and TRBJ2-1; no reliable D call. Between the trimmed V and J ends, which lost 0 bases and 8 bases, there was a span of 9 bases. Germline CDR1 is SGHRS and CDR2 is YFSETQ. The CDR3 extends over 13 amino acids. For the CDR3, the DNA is TGCGCCAGCAGCTTGGGTCCCTGGGATGAGCAGTTCTTC. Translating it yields CASSLGPWDEQFF.

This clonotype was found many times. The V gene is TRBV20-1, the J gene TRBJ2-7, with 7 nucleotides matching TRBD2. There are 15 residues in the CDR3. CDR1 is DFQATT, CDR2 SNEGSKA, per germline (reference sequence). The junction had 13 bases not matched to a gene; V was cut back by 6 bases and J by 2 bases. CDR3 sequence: CSAARQASGTYEQYF. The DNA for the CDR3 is TGCAGTGCCGCCCGGCAGGCTAGCGGAACCTACGAGCAGTACTTC.

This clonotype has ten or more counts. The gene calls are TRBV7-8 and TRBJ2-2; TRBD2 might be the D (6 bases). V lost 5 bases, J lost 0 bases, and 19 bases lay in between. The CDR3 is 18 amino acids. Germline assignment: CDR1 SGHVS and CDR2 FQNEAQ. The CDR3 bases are TGTGCCAGCAGCCCGCGTGGGGGAGGCGGGTCGAACACCGGGGAGCTGTTTTTT. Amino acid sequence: CASSPRGGGGSNTGELFF.

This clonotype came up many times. The CDR3 sequence is CASSLAGPPNTDTQYF. The CDR3 DNA follows: TGTGCCAGCAGCTTGGCGGGACCGCCGAACACAGATACGCAGTATTTT. The chain couples TRBV7-7 to TRBJ2-3, with a tentative D call TRBD2 (6 bases). Trimming removed 3 bases at V and 2 bases at J, with 15 bases between. From germline, CDR1 is SSHAT and CDR2 FNYEAQ (reference sequence). This CDR3 has 16 residues.

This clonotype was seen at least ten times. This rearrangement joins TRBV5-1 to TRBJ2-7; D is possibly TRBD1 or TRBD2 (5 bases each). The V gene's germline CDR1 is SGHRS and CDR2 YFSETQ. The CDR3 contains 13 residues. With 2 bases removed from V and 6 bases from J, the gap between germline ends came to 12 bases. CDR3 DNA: TGCGCCAGCAGCTTAGGGGACGGCGGCGAGCAGTACTTC. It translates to CASSLGDGGEQYF.

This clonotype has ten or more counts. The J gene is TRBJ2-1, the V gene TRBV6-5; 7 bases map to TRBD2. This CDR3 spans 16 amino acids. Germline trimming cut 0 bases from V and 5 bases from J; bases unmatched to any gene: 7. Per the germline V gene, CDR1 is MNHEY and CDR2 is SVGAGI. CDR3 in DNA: TGTGCCAGCAGTTACTCCCGGGGAGCGGGGAACAATGAGCAGTTCTTC. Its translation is CASSYSRGAGNNEQFF.

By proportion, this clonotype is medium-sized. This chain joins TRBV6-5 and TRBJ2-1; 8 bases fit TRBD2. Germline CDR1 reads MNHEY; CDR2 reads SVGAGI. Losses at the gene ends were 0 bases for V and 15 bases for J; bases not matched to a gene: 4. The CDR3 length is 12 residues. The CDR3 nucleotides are TGTGCCAGCAGTTACTCCGGGACTAGATGGTTCTTC. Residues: CASSYSGTRWFF.

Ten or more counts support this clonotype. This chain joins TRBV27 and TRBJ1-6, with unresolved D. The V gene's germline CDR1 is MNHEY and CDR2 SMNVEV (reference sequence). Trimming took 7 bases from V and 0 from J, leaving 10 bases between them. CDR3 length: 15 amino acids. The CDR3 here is CASMGGSSYNSPLHF. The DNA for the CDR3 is TGTGCCAGCATGGGAGGGAGCTCCTATAATTCACCCCTCCACTTT.